The 16 T cell receptor beta chains below come from one sample, sequenced in a study of type 1 regulatory T cells. The antigens for these receptors are not known. TCRdb re-analysed the reads in MiXCR, keeping a single row per CDR3 protein. The profile shows around 69,000 distinct CDR3 sequences, about three fifths of them singletons. Material: cultured T cells, either the whole culture or a sorted T cell fraction (not recorded which). Subset in this sample: Tr1-enriched cell product generated in vitro against host alloantigens. These receptors were collected from a human donor in good health.

The chain combines TRBV5-1 with TRBJ2-7; TRBD1 is a possible D gene (6 bases). V dropped 2 bases and J dropped 2 bases, with 11 bases sitting between them. This CDR3 has 14 amino acids. Germline-derived CDR1 and CDR2 are SGHRS and YFSETQ. The CDR3 nucleotides read TGCGCCAGCAGCTTTTCGGGACAAGCCTACGAGCAGTACTTC. The encoded protein is CASSFSGQAYEQYF.

This chain connects TRBV15 to TRBJ1-1; 7 bases are shared with TRBD1. There are 14 residues in the CDR3. Germline V gives CDR1 LNHNV, CDR2 YYDKDF (reference sequence). Trimming removed 0 bases from V and 6 bases from J; junction bases left unmatched: 4. The CDR3 sequence is CATSRDIQGAEAFF. The DNA of the CDR3 is TGTGCCACCAGCAGAGACATCCAGGGGGCTGAAGCTTTCTTT.

The V and J genes are TRBV7-9 and TRBJ1-1, with a tentative D call TRBD1 (6 bases). Germline V gene lookup returns CDR1 SEHNR and CDR2 FQNEAQ (reference sequence). CDR3 length: 16 amino acids. V was trimmed by 3 bases and J by 7 bases, leaving 21 bases between them. CDR3 coding DNA: TGTGCCAGCAGCTTCTCTCGGGACAACCCGGAAAGTGAAGCTTTCTTT. This encodes CASSFSRDNPESEAFF.

The chain is built from TRBV29-1 and TRBJ2-1, with 10 bases that match TRBD1. Germline values: CDR1 SQVTM, CDR2 ANQGSEA. The CDR3 sequence is 15 residues long. V lost 3 bases to trimming and J lost 0 bases; unmatched junction nucleotides: 2. CDR3 sequence: CSVEGTGVSYNEQFF. CDR3 bases: TGCAGCGTTGAGGGGACAGGGGTCTCCTACAATGAGCAGTTCTTC.

Points on this clonotype: This likely stems from a read error, as it lies one base from a far larger clone. The rearrangement links TRBV7-3 to TRBJ2-7, with D uncertain. Germline V gene lookup returns CDR1 SGHTA and CDR2 FQGTGA. CDR3 length: 14 amino acids. CDR3 nucleotides: TGTACCAGCAGCTTTCGCCAGGTAACCTACGAGCAGTACTTC. Protein: CTSSFRQVTYEQYF.

The genes are TRBV28 and TRBJ2-3; D gene ambiguous. The V end lost 5 bases, the J end lost 0 bases, and 9 bases lay between the germline ends. CDR3 length equals 14 residues. CDR1 and CDR2 (germline): MDHEN, SYDVKM. The CDR3 protein is CASSPWRSTDTQYF. DNA for the CDR3: TGTGCCAGCAGTCCGTGGCGTAGCACAGATACGCAGTATTTT. The whole variable domain, filled in from reference TRBV28 and TRBJ2-3, reads DVKVTQSSRYLVKRTGEKVFLECVQDMDHENMFWYRQDPGLGLRLIYFSYDVKMKEKGDIPEGYSVSREKKERFSLILESASTNQTSMYLCASSPWRSTDTQYFGPGTRLTVL.

This chain uses TRBV20-1 with TRBJ2-1; maybe TRBD2 (6 bases). Germline CDR1 reads DFQATT; CDR2 reads SNEGSKA (reference sequence). The CDR3 sequence is 14 residues long. The ends were cut back, 3 bases at V and 10 bases at J, with 19 bases in the middle. The chain's CDR3 is CSARPGLPSWEQFF. In DNA, the CDR3 is TGCAGTGCTAGGCCGGGACTCCCGTCGTGGGAGCAGTTCTTC.

In its sample, this clonotype was seen a few times. J is TRBJ1-4 and V is TRBV6-1; D gene ambiguous. Germline V lookup: CDR1 MNHNS, CDR2 SASEGT. Trimming stripped 2 bases from V and 7 bases from J, with 5 bases between. The CDR3 consists of 12 residues. This chain's CDR3 is CASSEISEKLFF. Here the CDR3 DNA reads TGTGCCAGCAGTGAAATCAGTGAAAAACTGTTTTTT.

This chain uses TRBV18 with TRBJ2-3; TRBD2 is a possible D gene (5 bases). Germline values: CDR1 KGHSH, CDR2 LQKENI. Deletions cut 6 bases from V and 1 base from J, with 8 bases between. The CDR3 loop spans 13 amino acids. CDR3: CASSPGGTDTQYF. In DNA form, the CDR3 reads TGTGCCAGCTCCCCCGGGGGCACAGATACGCAGTATTTT.

This chain connects TRBV14 to TRBJ1-5; no firm D call. Germline V gives CDR1 SGHDN, CDR2 FVKESK. The CDR3 length is 13 residues. The V and J ends lost 1 base and 7 bases respectively, with 8 bases between them. CDR3 sequence reads: CASSQGVGQPQHF. The DNA of the CDR3 is TGTGCCAGCAGCCAAGGGGTCGGACAGCCCCAGCATTTT.

V is TRBV6-4 and J is TRBJ2-2; no reliable D call. V lost 2 bases to trimming and J lost 3 bases, with 4 bases between them. Germline loops: CDR1 MRHNA, CDR2 SNTAGT. The CDR3 covers 13 residues. The CDR3 coding sequence is TGTGCCAGCAGTGACCGGGACACCGGGGAGCTGTTTTTT. As protein: CASSDRDTGELFF.

The chain is built from TRBV5-5 and TRBJ2-7; 10 bases are a match to TRBD2. Germline CDR1 reads SGHKS; CDR2 reads YYEKEE (reference sequence). CDR3 length equals 13 residues. V lost 1 base and J lost 9; bases outside the gene matches: 4. The DNA of the CDR3 is TGTGCCAGCAGCTTGACTAGCGGGAAGGCGCAGTACTTC. It codes for CASSLTSGKAQYF.

This clonotype showed up just a few times. V gene TRBV20-1 combines with J gene TRBJ2-7; possible D gene TRBD2, 6 bases. With 2 bases removed from V and 2 bases from J, the gap between germline ends came to 13 bases. CDR1 and CDR2 (germline): DFQATT, SNEGSKA (reference sequence). The length of the CDR3 is 14 residues. The CDR3 spells CSARLWEATYEQYF. The CDR3, as DNA: TGCAGTGCTAGATTATGGGAGGCCACCTACGAGCAGTACTTC.

The chain joins TRBV11-2 to TRBJ2-5, with a weak D call TRBD2 (6 bases). The V end was cut by 5 bases, the J end by 2 bases, with 18 bases between. The CDR3 runs to 16 residues. Germline V gene sequence: CDR1 SGHAT, CDR2 FQNNGV. The CDR3 region has the DNA TGTGCCAGCAGCGTCCGGGAGACAGCGAGACAAGAGACCCAGTACTTC. Residues: CASSVRETARQETQYF.

This chain joins TRBV3-1 and TRBJ2-1; 10 bases align to TRBD2. The CDR3 has 15 amino acids. V dropped 5 bases and J dropped 4; count of bases not matched to a gene: 5. Germline V CDR1 and CDR2: LGHDT, YNNKEL (reference sequence). CDR3 residues: CASSEGTSEYNEQFF. In DNA form, the CDR3 reads TGTGCCAGCAGCGAAGGGACTAGCGAATACAATGAGCAGTTCTTC.

Notes on this clonotype: The junction shows a germline mismatch at one end, possibly a read error. The chain links TRBV20-1 to TRBJ1-1; D not resolved. CDR3 length equals 13 residues. Looked up from germline, CDR1 is DFQATT and CDR2 is SNEGSKA (reference sequence). Written as DNA, the CDR3 is TGCAGAGCTAGACCTACTTCTTTGCCTGAAGCTTTCTTT. Amino acid sequence: CRARPTSLPEAFF.